The entry that follows covers one TCR beta chain sequence. This entry belongs to a study of blood T cell repertoires in COVID-19. Assay: immunoSEQ multiplex PCR; the TCRdb copy retains only in-frame clones and omits some. The sample records roughly 260,000 clones, approximately 86% being singletons. CDR1 and CDR2 (germline): SGHRS, YFSETQ. V lost 0 bases to trimming and J lost 4 bases, with 16 bases between them. The CDR3 totals 16 residues. This clonotype was sampled from a man aged 40-55 years who had recovered from COVID-19. The sample was peripheral blood. The chain uses TRBV5-1 and TRBJ1-2; perhaps TRBD1 as D (5 bases). The CDR3 here is CASSLAGQGGSYGYTF. DNA for the CDR3: TGCGCCAGCAGCTTGGCCGGTCAGGGAGGCTCCTATGGCTACACCTTC.